This T cell receptor beta chain came from a study of blood T cell repertoires in COVID-19. Study-wide background: Spain, Italy and the United States supplied samples that represented acute and convalescent COVID-19.

Trimming took off 3 bases at V and 5 bases at J, with 10 bases between the two ends. The CDR3 covers 14 residues. The V gene's germline CDR1 is SGHTA and CDR2 FQGNSA. Generated by immunoSEQ multiplex PCR, the TCRdb table keeps only in-frame clones and is missing some. The repertoire holds 150,000 to 200,000 clones, with roughly 80% as singletons. This clonotype was sampled from a woman aged 60-75 years with acute COVID-19. The chain recombines TRBV7-2 with TRBJ1-4; D not resolved. Sequenced material: PBMCs or T cells enriched from blood (not recorded which). This CDR3 reads CASSFGGKNEKLFF. The CDR3 DNA is TGTGCCAGCAGCTTCGGCGGAAAGAATGAAAAACTGTTTTTT. The full variable domain, completed using reference TRBV7-2 and TRBJ1-4, is GAGVSQSPSNKVTEKGKDVELRCDPISGHTALYWYRQSLGQGLEFLIYFQGNSAPDKSGLPSDRFSAERTGGSVSTLTIQRTQQEDSAVYLCASSFGGKNEKLFFGSGTQLSVL.